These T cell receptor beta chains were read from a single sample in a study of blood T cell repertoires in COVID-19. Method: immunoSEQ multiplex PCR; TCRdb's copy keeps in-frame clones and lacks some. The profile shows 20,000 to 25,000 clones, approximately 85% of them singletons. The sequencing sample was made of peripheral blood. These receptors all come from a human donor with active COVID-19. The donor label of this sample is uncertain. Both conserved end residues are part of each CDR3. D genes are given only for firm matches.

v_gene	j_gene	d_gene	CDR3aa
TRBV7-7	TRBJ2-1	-	CASSFGAGTLSSYNEQFF
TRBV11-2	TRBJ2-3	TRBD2	CASSLSSGLSGGATDTQYF
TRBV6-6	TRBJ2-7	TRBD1	CASSPGQGLFEQYF
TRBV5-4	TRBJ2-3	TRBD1	CASSPTGASTDTQYF
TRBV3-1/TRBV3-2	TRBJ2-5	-	CASSHFSGQETQYF
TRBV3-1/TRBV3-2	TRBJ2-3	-	CASSPGEGRTDTQYF
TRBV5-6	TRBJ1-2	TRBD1	CASSFNLRQGQDGYTF
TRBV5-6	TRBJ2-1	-	CASTLPEGYEQFF
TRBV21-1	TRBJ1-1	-	CASSNGGQGAGTEAFF
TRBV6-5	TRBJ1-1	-	CASVAGGGTEAFF
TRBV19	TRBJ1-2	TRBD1	CASSKDRDLYGYTF
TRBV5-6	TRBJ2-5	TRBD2	CASTLGLVPETQYF
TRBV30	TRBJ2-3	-	CAWSVLAGSTDTQYF
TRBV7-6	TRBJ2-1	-	CASSPTRSYNEQFF
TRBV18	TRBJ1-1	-	CASSPFTGNTEAFF
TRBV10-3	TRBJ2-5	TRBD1	CAISTGDRGSGETQYF
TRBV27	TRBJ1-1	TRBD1	CASSFGQGAWPEAFF
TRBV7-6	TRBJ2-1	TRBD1	CASSSTGYNEQFF
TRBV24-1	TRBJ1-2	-	CATSDFVSVRAYGYTF
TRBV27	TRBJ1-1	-	CASSDPWGLNTEAFF
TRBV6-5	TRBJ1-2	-	CASSSAGDIHGYTF
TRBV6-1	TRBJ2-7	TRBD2	CASSEVLAGEYEQYF
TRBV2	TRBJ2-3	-	CASSEPHQDTQYF
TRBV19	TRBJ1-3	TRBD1	CASSQQGGGNTIYF
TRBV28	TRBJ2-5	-	CASRSTETQYF
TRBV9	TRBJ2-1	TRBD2	CASSVGVSGGGPYNEQFF
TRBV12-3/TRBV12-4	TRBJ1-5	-	CATKRQGNQPQHF
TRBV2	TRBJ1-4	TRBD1	CASSKTGGDNEKLFF
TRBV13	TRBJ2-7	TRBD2	CASSHASGRDEQYF
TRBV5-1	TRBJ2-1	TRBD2	CASSLTSGRNEQFF
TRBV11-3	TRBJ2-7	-	CASSLELQDYEQYF
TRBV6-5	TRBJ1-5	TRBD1	CASSLGQGLQPQHF
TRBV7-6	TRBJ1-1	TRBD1	CASSPWTGNTEAFF
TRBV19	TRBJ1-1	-	CASSTQVETEAFF
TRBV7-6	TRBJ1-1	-	CASSLALWQVNTEAFF
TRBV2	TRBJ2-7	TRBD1	CASLRDREYEQYF
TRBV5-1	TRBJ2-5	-	CASLGGAGETQYF
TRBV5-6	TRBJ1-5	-	CASSFRGISNQPQHF
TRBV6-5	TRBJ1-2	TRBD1	CASSTPTGGDYGYTF
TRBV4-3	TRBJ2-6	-	CASSQDLRELFSGANVLTF
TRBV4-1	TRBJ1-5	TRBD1	CASSQVGQGNQPQHF
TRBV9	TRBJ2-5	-	CASSVSFGGLGETQYF
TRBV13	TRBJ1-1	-	CASSYQGRGTEAFF